Listed here is a single T cell receptor beta chain. This CDR3 is also generated by other DNA sequences in the sample. V lost 2 bases to trimming and J lost 0 bases, with 7 bases between them. Germline lookup yields CDR1 SGHTA and CDR2 FQGNSA. The CDR3 extends over 14 amino acids. These data belong to a study of cytomegalovirus exposure and HLA in healthy donors. PCR amplification relied on 60 Vbeta primers (plus 13 Jbeta primers). TCRdb's copy holds only in-frame clones and misses some; the assay was immunoSEQ multiplex PCR. The sample includes 95,000 to 150,000 clones, 80% to 90% of them seen just once.

The sequence was obtained from a middle-aged man in good health and CMV-seronegative. The specimen was PBMCs. The chain joins TRBV7-2 to TRBJ1-1; D remains ambiguous. CDR3 protein: CASSLTELNTEAFF. CDR3 nucleotides: TGTGCCAGCAGCTTAACAGAGCTGAACACTGAAGCTTTCTTT. Based on the CDR3 plus reference TRBV7-2 and TRBJ1-1, the full variable domain is GAGVSQSPSNKVTEKGKDVELRCDPISGHTALYWYRQSLGQGLEFLIYFQGNSAPDKSGLPSDRFSAERTGGSVSTLTIQRTQQEDSAVYLCASSLTELNTEAFFGQGTRLTVV.